The next 20 T cell receptor beta chains were all read from a single sample in a study of T cell responses to AZD1222 COVID-19 vaccine. The method was immunoSEQ multiplex PCR; TCRdb's version includes in-frame clones alone and lacks a portion of them. The repertoire consists of about 160,000 clones, with approximately 94% occurring once and the leading ten covering approximately 4.6%. The sequencing here drew on peripheral blood, taken 28 days after the second AZD1222 dose. These TCRs come from an adult who received the AZD1222 COVID-19 vaccine.

The chain uses TRBV6-5 and TRBJ2-1; 15 bases are shared with TRBD2. The V gene end was trimmed by 2 bases and the J gene end by 9 bases; junction bases not matched to a gene: 2. Germline values: CDR1 MNHEY, CDR2 SVGAGI. The CDR3 runs to 15 residues. The CDR3 DNA sequence: TGTGCCAGCAGTTACGGACTAGCGGGAGGGTTTGAGCAGTTCTTC. Amino acids: CASSYGLAGGFEQFF.

This chain links TRBV10-2 with TRBJ1-1; no reliable D call. This CDR3 is 13 amino acids long. Per the germline V gene, CDR1 is WSHSY and CDR2 is SAAADI. V dropped 7 bases and J dropped 6 bases, with 15 bases sitting between them. CDR3: CASTNRQPPEAFF. CDR3 bases: TGCGCCAGCACGAACCGTCAGCCTCCTGAAGCTTTCTTT.

The chain uses TRBV6-5 and TRBJ2-7, with 7 bases fitting TRBD1. The V gene end was trimmed by 8 bases and the J gene end by 2 bases; junction bases not matched to a gene: 6. There are 13 residues in the CDR3. The germline gives CDR1 MNHEY, CDR2 SVGAGI. The chain's CDR3 is CASDPGQTYEQYF. For the CDR3, the DNA is TGTGCCAGCGACCCGGGACAGACCTACGAGCAGTACTTC.

This rearrangement joins TRBV6-5 to TRBJ1-2; perhaps TRBD1 as D (6 bases). The CDR3 consists of 13 residues. Germline V gene lookup returns CDR1 MNHEY and CDR2 SVGAGI. Deletions cut 5 bases from V and 6 bases from J, with 13 bases between. The CDR3 nucleotides are TGTGCCAGCAGTCCCACGGGGGCTCATGGCTACACCTTC. It yields the protein CASSPTGAHGYTF.

The gene calls are TRBV4-1 and TRBJ2-3, with TRBD2 as a possible D gene (5 bases). V lost 4 bases and J lost 2, with 13 bases in between. In germline, CDR1 is MGHRA, CDR2 YSYEKL. There are 15 residues in the CDR3. The CDR3 sequence is CASSRVGVATDTQYF. The CDR3 nucleotides read TGCGCCAGCAGCCGGGTGGGAGTGGCCACAGATACGCAGTATTTT.

The CDR3 is CASSSSGQGPYGTYEQYF. The DNA of the CDR3 is TGTGCCAGCAGTTCCTCGGGACAGGGGCCCTACGGTACCTACGAGCAGTACTTC. The chain joins TRBV27 to TRBJ2-7, with 10 bases that match TRBD1. The V gene's germline CDR1 is MNHEY and CDR2 SMNVEV (reference sequence). Losses at the gene ends were 4 bases for V and 2 bases for J; bases not matched to a gene: 14. The CDR3 sequence is 18 residues long.

The CDR3 DNA reads as TGTGCCAGCAGACCAAGCAGGGCCCATAATTCACCCCTCCACTTT. Translation: CASRPSRAHNSPLHF. V is TRBV27 and J is TRBJ1-6; D is perhaps TRBD1 (5 bases). The germline V gene encodes CDR1 MNHEY and CDR2 SMNVEV (reference sequence). The CDR3 totals 15 residues. V was trimmed by 6 bases and J by 5 bases, leaving 14 bases between them.

V and J are TRBV6-5 and TRBJ1-5, with D unresolved. The length of the CDR3 is 13 residues. Looked up from germline, CDR1 is MNHEY and CDR2 is SVGAGI. V was clipped by 5 bases and J by 8 bases, with 13 bases between them. The CDR3 nucleotides are TGTGCCAGCAGTCCCCCGTGGGGAGAGCCCCAGCATTTT. This encodes CASSPPWGEPQHF.

The chain joins TRBV25-1 to TRBJ2-1; tentative D call: TRBD2 (5 bases). The CDR3 is 17 residues long. CDR1 is MGHDK and CDR2 is SYGVNS in the germline V gene. The V gene lost 0 bases and the J gene lost 7 bases, with 19 bases spanning the gap. CDR3: CASSEYNSEWSRNEQFF. CDR3 nucleotides: TGTGCCAGCAGTGAATATAATAGCGAATGGTCTCGAAATGAGCAGTTCTTC.

The genes are TRBV27 and TRBJ1-6; TRBD1 matches 8 bases. The CDR3 length is 13 residues. The V gene's germline CDR1 is MNHEY and CDR2 SMNVEV (reference sequence). The ends lost 5 bases at V and 15 bases at J; junction bases unmatched: 9. CDR3 bases: TGTGCCAGCAGTCCCCGGACAGGGAACAACCTCCACTTT. Its protein product is CASSPRTGNNLHF.

The chain carries TRBV11-2 and TRBJ2-1; TRBD1 might be the D (5 bases). The CDR3 contains 14 residues. The V end was cut by 1 base, the J end by 10 bases, with 14 bases between. The germline gives CDR1 SGHAT, CDR2 FQNNGV. Here the CDR3 DNA reads TGTGCCAGCAGCTTAGTTTATGGGGCCGTCGAGCAGTTCTTC. This encodes CASSLVYGAVEQFF.

V is TRBV9 and J is TRBJ1-2; D possibly corresponds to TRBD1 (5 bases). Germline V gene sequence: CDR1 SGDLS, CDR2 YYNGEE. Between the trimmed V and J ends, which lost 4 bases and 8 bases, there was a span of 21 bases. This CDR3 comprises 15 residues. The CDR3 DNA reads as TGTGCCAGCAGCTCGGTCGGGGGAACAAATGAAGGCTACACCTTC. This gives the protein CASSSVGGTNEGYTF.

The chain recombines TRBV24-1 with TRBJ2-5, with D hard to call. Trimming removed 6 bases from V and 5 bases from J, with 6 bases in between. The CDR3 length is 11 residues. Germline assignment: CDR1 KGHDR and CDR2 SFDVKD. The CDR3: CATSSAETQYF. Here the CDR3 DNA reads TGTGCCACCAGTTCAGCGGAGACCCAGTACTTC.

The CDR3 DNA sequence: TGTGCCAGCAGCTTAGCGAGGACAGAGCCTTGGCTGTCTAGGAATGAGCAGTTCTTC. Protein product: CASSLARTEPWLSRNEQFF. The chain has TRBV7-3 and TRBJ2-1; D perhaps matches TRBD1 (6 bases). The germline gives CDR1 SGHTA, CDR2 FQGTGA. V lost 2 bases to trimming and J lost 7 bases, with 27 bases between them. CDR3 size: 19 residues.

The chain couples TRBV2 to TRBJ1-4, with D unresolved. Germline V gene data show CDR1 as SNHLY and CDR2 as FYNNEI. The CDR3 extends over 16 amino acids. The V end lost 2 bases, the J end lost 0 bases, and 10 bases lay between the germline ends. CDR3 protein: CASSETPAATNEKLFF. The DNA of the CDR3 is TGTGCCAGCAGTGAAACTCCGGCTGCAACTAATGAAAAACTGTTTTTT.

The chain links TRBV19 to TRBJ2-1, with TRBD1 as a possible D gene (5 bases). The germline gives CDR1 LNHDA, CDR2 SQIVND (reference sequence). Trimming left V 3 bases short and J 1 base short, with 10 bases between. This CDR3 region has 15 residues. The CDR3 loop is CASSIAQGSYNEQFF. CDR3 nucleotides: TGTGCCAGTAGTATCGCCCAGGGATCCTACAATGAGCAGTTCTTC.

The chain combines TRBV4-1 with TRBJ1-1; D not certain. This CDR3 contains 12 residues. Germline V lookup: CDR1 MGHRA, CDR2 YSYEKL. V lost 3 bases and J 7 bases, leaving 9 bases between the germline ends. This chain's CDR3 is CASSHGSYEAFF. CDR3 nucleotide sequence: TGCGCCAGCAGCCACGGAAGCTATGAAGCTTTCTTT.

V gene TRBV11-2 combines with J gene TRBJ2-3; tentative D call: TRBD2 (5 bases). V was cut by 1 base and J by 10 bases, with 15 bases left in between. The germline V gene has CDR1 SGHAT and CDR2 FQNNGV. This CDR3 contains 14 residues. CDR3 sequence: CASSLVGLAPPQYF. CDR3 bases: TGTGCCAGCAGCTTAGTGGGTCTAGCCCCCCCGCAGTATTTT.

This clone was seen once. The chain has TRBV6-2 or TRBV6-3 and TRBJ2-7, with 9 bases matching TRBD2. This CDR3 is 12 amino acids long. Germline V lookup: CDR1 MNHEY, CDR2 SVGEGT. Trimming cost V 6 bases and J 7 bases; bases outside gene matches: 4. The CDR3 DNA is TGTGCCAGCAGCAAACTAGCGGGTGAGCAGTACTTC. This sequence encodes CASSKLAGEQYF.

This clone was recorded only once. The V and J genes are TRBV27 and TRBJ2-7; weak D call: TRBD1 (7 bases). With 7 bases removed from V and 0 bases from J, the gap between germline ends came to 16 bases. This CDR3 contains 15 residues. The germline V gene has CDR1 MNHEY and CDR2 SMNVEV (reference sequence). This chain's CDR3 is CASIPGRGDSYEQYF. The CDR3, as DNA: TGTGCCAGCATCCCGGGCAGGGGGGACTCCTACGAGCAGTACTTC.